The 8 T cell receptor beta chains below come from one sample, sequenced in a study of beta chain features in type 1 diabetes. Study results and caveats: All four CD4+ subsets from Type 1 diabetes patients carried moderately but significantly shorter TCRB CDR3s.

Expressed TCRB transcripts got sequenced, as all isolated RNA was reverse transcribed. The data were produced by immunoSEQ multiplex PCR, yet TCRdb's version contains in-frame clones alone and is incomplete. The sample lists 600,000 to 700,000 clones, 9.5% to 15% occurring once. Their recognized antigens are unknown. Sequenced material: naive CD4+ T cells from blood. All receptors derive from a young man with type 1 diabetes.

This clone has a handful of counts. The chain uses TRBV25-1 and TRBJ2-5, with D unresolved. CDR3 length equals 12 residues. CDR1 is MGHDK and CDR2 is SYGVNS in the germline V gene. The germline V and J ends were trimmed by 4 bases and 4 bases, with 7 bases remaining between them. The CDR3 coding sequence is TGTGCCAGCAGTGTCCTTTCAGAGACCCAGTACTTC. This sequence encodes CASSVLSETQYF. The full variable domain, its missing parts supplied by reference TRBV25-1 and TRBJ2-5, is EADIYQTPRYLVIGTGKKITLECSQTMGHDKMYWYQQDPGMELHLIHYSYGVNSTEKGDLSSESTVSRIRTEHFPLTLESARPSHTSQYLCASSVLSETQYFGPGTRLLVL.

The V call is TRBV7-2, the J call TRBJ1-2; no definite D call. The CDR3 runs to 13 residues. CDR1 is SGHTA and CDR2 is FQGNSA in the germline V gene. Trimming took off 3 bases at V and 7 bases at J, with 12 bases between the two ends. CDR3 residues: CASSLDGTVGYTF. The DNA of the CDR3 is TGTGCCAGCAGCTTGGACGGTACTGTTGGCTACACCTTC.

V and J are TRBV21-1 and TRBJ1-6. TRBV21-1 is reported as a pseudogene. There are 13 residues in the CDR3. The CDR3 spells CASSRRPISPLHF. The CDR3 nucleotides read TGTGCCAGCAGCAGGAGGCCAATTTCACCCCTCCACTTT.

This clone was detected a few times. The chain uses TRBV9 and TRBJ2-7; the D is unclear. The CDR3 sequence is 15 residues long. The germline V gene encodes CDR1 SGDLS and CDR2 YYNGEE. V shed 4 bases and J shed 1 base, with 15 bases lying between them. CDR3 DNA sequence: TGTGCCAGCAGCCCGAGCCTGACTCAGTCCTACGAGCAGTACTTC. This gives the protein CASSPSLTQSYEQYF.

This clone has just a few counts. This chain joins TRBV7-9 and TRBJ2-5; D remains unclear. V was cut by 4 bases and J by 5 bases, with 8 bases left in between. Germline V CDR1 and CDR2: SEHNR, FQNEAQ (reference sequence). CDR3 length: 12 amino acids. CDR3 DNA: TGTGCCAGCAGCTCTTCCCCCGAGACCCAGTACTTC. Protein: CASSSSPETQYF.

The table lists this clone with a few counts. This CDR3 is also generated by other DNA sequences in the sample. The gene calls are TRBV5-1 and TRBJ2-5; weak D call: TRBD2 (7 bases). V was trimmed by 0 bases and J by 4 bases, leaving 13 bases between them. This CDR3 contains 15 residues. Germline assignment: CDR1 SGHRS and CDR2 YFSETQ. Here the CDR3 reads CASSLAGGAGETQYF. The DNA of the CDR3 is TGCGCCAGCAGCTTGGCTGGGGGGGCAGGAGAGACCCAGTACTTC.

This clone was picked up a small number of times. The chain is built from TRBV7-2 and TRBJ2-3, with 10 bases fitting TRBD2. In germline, CDR1 is SGHTA, CDR2 FQGNSA. V shed 2 bases, J shed 6 bases, and the junction held 8 bases outside the gene matches. The CDR3 is made up of 16 amino acids. The CDR3 coding sequence is TGTGCCAGCAGCTTAACTAGCGGGGTTCCCCAGGATACGCAGTATTTT. Protein: CASSLTSGVPQDTQYF.

In this sample, this clone turned up a few times. This chain joins TRBV5-6 and TRBJ2-1; D remains unclear. CDR1 and CDR2 from the germline V gene are SGHDT and YYEEEE. The CDR3 consists of 11 residues. The V gene lost 2 bases and the J gene lost 6 bases, with 3 bases spanning the gap. CDR3 bases: TGTGCCAGCAGCTTTGTCAATGAGCAGTTCTTC. As protein: CASSFVNEQFF. Full variable domain (missing parts from reference TRBV5-6 and TRBJ2-1): DAGVTQSPTHLIKTRGQQVTLRCSPKSGHDTVSWYQQALGQGPQFIFQYYEEEERQRGNFPDRFSGHQFPNYSSELNVNALLLGDSALYLCASSFVNEQFFGPGTRLTVL.